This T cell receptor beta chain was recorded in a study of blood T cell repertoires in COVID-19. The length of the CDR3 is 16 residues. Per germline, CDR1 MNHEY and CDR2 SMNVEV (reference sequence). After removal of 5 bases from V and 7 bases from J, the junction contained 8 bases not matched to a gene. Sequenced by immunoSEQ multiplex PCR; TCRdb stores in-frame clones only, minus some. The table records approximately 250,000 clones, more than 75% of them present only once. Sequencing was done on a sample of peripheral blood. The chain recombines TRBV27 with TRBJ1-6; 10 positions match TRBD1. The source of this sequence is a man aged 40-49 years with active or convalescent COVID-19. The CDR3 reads CASSQGTGAKNSPLHF. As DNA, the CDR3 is TGTGCCAGCAGTCAGGGGACAGGGGCTAAGAATTCACCCCTCCACTTT.